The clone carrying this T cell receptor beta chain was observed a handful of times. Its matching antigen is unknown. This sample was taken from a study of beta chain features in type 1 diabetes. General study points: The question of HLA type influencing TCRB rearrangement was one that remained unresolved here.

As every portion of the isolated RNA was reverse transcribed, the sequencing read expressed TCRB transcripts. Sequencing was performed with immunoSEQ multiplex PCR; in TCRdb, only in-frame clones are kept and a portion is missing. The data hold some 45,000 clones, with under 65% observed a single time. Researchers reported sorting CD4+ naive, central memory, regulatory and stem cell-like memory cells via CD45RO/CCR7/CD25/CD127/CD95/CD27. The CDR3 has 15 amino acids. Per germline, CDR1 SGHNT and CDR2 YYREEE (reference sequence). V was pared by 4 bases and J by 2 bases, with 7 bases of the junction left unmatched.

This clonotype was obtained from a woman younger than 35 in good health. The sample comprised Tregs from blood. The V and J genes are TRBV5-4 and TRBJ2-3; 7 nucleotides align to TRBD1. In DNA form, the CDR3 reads TGTGCCAGCAGCCTGGGCGGACAGGACACAGATACGCAGTATTTT. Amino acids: CASSLGGQDTDTQYF.